The rows below give T cell receptor beta chains drawn from one sample of a study of blood T cells in healthy people across ages. TCRdb analysed the 5' RACE reads with MiXCR anew, one entry per CDR3 protein. The table has roughly 1,500,000 distinct CDR3 sequences, 34% seen once. Sequenced: blood. Receptor source: a woman under 40 in good health. CDR3s include the opening cysteine and the closing phenylalanine or tryptophan. The D gene is left open where the match is weak. Size values are once, few and many counts, or a class for expanded clones, and some rows have none.

d_call j_call clone_size v_call cdr3_nt cdr3_aa
. TRBJ2-5 few TRBV10-3 TGTGCCATCAGTGAGCCAGGACGGACCCAAGAGACCCAGTACTTC CAISEPGRTQETQYF
. TRBJ2-7 few TRBV7-9 TGTGCCAGCAGCGCCGACTACTCCTACGAGCAGTACTTC CASSADYSYEQYF
TRBD2 TRBJ2-1 few TRBV11-1 TGTGCCAGCAGCCCATCATCTTGGCCTAGCGGGAGAAATGAGCAGTTCTTC CASSPSSWPSGRNEQFF
. TRBJ2-7 many TRBV6-1 TGTGCCAGCAGTGTACTCTCGGGCGAGCAGTACTTC CASSVLSGEQYF
. TRBJ2-1 few TRBV7-2 TGTGCCAGCAGCTTAGACGCGGGGGAGCAGTTCTTC CASSLDAGEQFF
. TRBJ2-4 . TRBV3-1 TGTGCCAGCAGCCAAGCCACCCTCAAAAACATTCAGTACTTC CASSQATLKNIQYF
. TRBJ2-7 . TRBV20-1 TGCAGTGTAGCCGACAGGCACTCCTACGAGCAGTACTTC CSVADRHSYEQYF
TRBD1 TRBJ2-4 . TRBV6-2/TRBV6-3 TGTGCCAGCCGGACAGGCAAAAACATTCAGTACTTC CASRTGKNIQYF
. TRBJ2-5 . TRBV6-2/TRBV6-3 TGTGCCAGCAGAGAATCCGGGCGCCAGGCTCGGGAGCAGTACTTC CASRESGRQAREQYF
. TRBJ2-2 . TRBV7-8 TGTGCCAGCAGCTTAGTAGAAGAGACCGGGGAGCTGTTTTTT CASSLVEETGELFF
. TRBJ1-2 few TRBV30 TGTGCCTGGAGCACAGGGCTCGGCTACACCTTC CAWSTGLGYTF
TRBD2 TRBJ2-7 few TRBV6-1 TGTGCCAGCAGTGAAGCGGGACTAGCGGGGCCCATCTACGAGCAGTACTTC CASSEAGLAGPIYEQYF
. TRBJ1-2 few TRBV21-1 TGTGCCAGCAGCAAAGGGGGCGCTCGGTCAGATGGCTACACCTTC CASSKGGARSDGYTF
. TRBJ2-3 . TRBV21-1 TGTGCCAGCAGCCAATGTGACGGGAGGGCCAGGGATACGCAGTATTTT CASSQCDGRARDTQYF
TRBD2 TRBJ2-3 few TRBV11-2 TGTGCCAGCAGCCGGGGACTAGCGCCAAGAGATACGCAGTATTTT CASSRGLAPRDTQYF
TRBD2 TRBJ2-1 few TRBV6-6 TGTGCCAGCAGTTATTCAAGCGGGGGGGCCTACTACAATGAGCAGTTCTTC CASSYSSGGAYYNEQFF
TRBD1 TRBJ1-2 . TRBV7-2 TGTGCCAGCAGCTTTTACAGGGGACCTAACTATGGCTACACCTTC CASSFYRGPNYGYTF
. TRBJ2-7 . TRBV20-1 TGCAGTGCTAGTCGGCAGAGTCACGAGCAGTACTTC CSASRQSHEQYF
. TRBJ2-5 once TRBV5-1 TGCGCCAGCTGCTTGGCCTCTGAGACCCAGTACTTC CASCLASETQYF
. TRBJ2-3 . TRBV20-1 TGCAGTGCTAGAGATGTGGCAGGAAGGACAGATACGCAGTATTTT CSARDVAGRTDTQYF
. TRBJ2-7 few TRBV7-6 TGTGCCAGCAGCTGGGTCATGGGGGCCGGCCGTCGGGAGCAGTACTTC CASSWVMGAGRREQYF
. TRBJ2-7 . TRBV7-9 TGTGCCAGCAGCCCCGTCCGGGCGGGCTACGAGCAGTACTTC CASSPVRAGYEQYF
. TRBJ1-1 . TRBV5-1 TGCGCCAGCAGCTCGGGGGCGACAGGGAACACTGAAGCTTTCTTT CASSSGATGNTEAFF
. TRBJ2-5 . TRBV9 TGTGCCAGCAGCGTAGGGGGTTTTCGGGAGACCCAGTACTTC CASSVGGFRETQYF
TRBD1 TRBJ1-1 . TRBV4-1 TGCGCCAGCAGCCAAGGGACAGGGGAAGGCACTGAAGCTTTCTTT CASSQGTGEGTEAFF
TRBD1 TRBJ2-7 . TRBV20-1 TGCAGCGCTGTGACAGGGACGTCCTACGAGCAGTACTTC CSAVTGTSYEQYF
. TRBJ2-7 . TRBV7-9 TGTGCCAGCAGCTTAGTATCTGAGGATGAGCAGTACTTC CASSLVSEDEQYF
. TRBJ2-7 few TRBV9 TGTGCCAGCAGCGGCCTAGGGGGTCACGAGCAGTACTTC CASSGLGGHEQYF
TRBD1 TRBJ1-5 . TRBV20-1 TGCAGTGCTAGAGGGGACAGGGGGCCCACATATAGCAATCAGCCCCAGCATTTT CSARGDRGPTYSNQPQHF
. TRBJ2-7 . TRBV12-3/TRBV12-4 TGTGCCAACAGTTTTTATCAGGGGGGCGAGCAGTACTTC CANSFYQGGEQYF
. TRBJ2-5 . TRBV5-1 TGCGCCAGCAGCTTGGATGGTGGCAAGCAAGAGACCCAGTACTTC CASSLDGGKQETQYF
. TRBJ2-1 . TRBV5-6 TGTGCCAGCAGCAAGGACGGACGCCCCTACAATGAGCAGTTCTTC CASSKDGRPYNEQFF
. TRBJ2-1 . TRBV7-9 TGTGCCAGCAGCTTAGTTGTTCCGGGGTACAATGAGCAGTTCTTC CASSLVVPGYNEQFF
TRBD2 TRBJ2-1 few TRBV20-1 TGCAGTAGCGGGACTCATAACTCCTACAATGAGCAGTTCTTC CSSGTHNSYNEQFF
. TRBJ1-1 . TRBV27 TGTGCCAGCAGTTTTCAGCGAATGAACACTGAAGCTTTCTTT CASSFQRMNTEAFF
. TRBJ1-1 . TRBV28 TGTGCCAGCAGTTTATATCAGTGGGCTGAAGCTTTCTTT CASSLYQWAEAFF
. TRBJ2-3 . TRBV2 TGTGCCAGCACGCTTGCAGGGCAGGATACGCAGTATTTT CASTLAGQDTQYF
. TRBJ2-7 . TRBV6-6 TGTGCCGTAGGAGGGACAGCCTACGGGGAGTACTTC CAVGGTAYGEYF
. TRBJ2-3 . TRBV11-2 TGTGCCAGCAGCTGGGGACTTTCTGCCACAGATACGCAGTATTTT CASSWGLSATDTQYF
TRBD2 TRBJ2-1 . TRBV6-5 TGTGCCAGCAGCGTGGGGACTAGCGGGAAGGGTGAGCAGTTCTTC CASSVGTSGKGEQFF
. TRBJ2-2 few TRBV7-2 TGTGCCAGCAGCTTAGTGGGGGGGCTGGACACCGGGGAGCTGTTTTTT CASSLVGGLDTGELFF
TRBD2 TRBJ2-1 . TRBV2 TGTGCCAGCAGTGGGGGACTAGCGGGAGGCGGCTCCTACAATGAGCAGTTCTTC CASSGGLAGGGSYNEQFF
TRBD2 TRBJ2-1 . TRBV20-1 TGCAGTGCTAGAGGTAGCGGGAGTACCTACAATGAGCAGTTCTTC CSARGSGSTYNEQFF
TRBD2 TRBJ2-7 few TRBV4-1 TGCGCCAGCAGCCAAGAAGGGACTAGCGGGGCGAAACGCTACGAGCAGTACTTC CASSQEGTSGAKRYEQYF
. TRBJ2-5 . TRBV28 TGTGCCAGCAGTTTTGAGCGGACTGAAGAGACCCAGTACTTC CASSFERTEETQYF
. TRBJ1-1 once TRBV6-1 TGTGCCAGCTTATTTAGGGGCGGCGTGAACACTGAAGCTTTCTTT CASLFRGGVNTEAFF
. TRBJ2-3 few TRBV4-1 TGCGCCAGCAGCCGCAAAACGGGGTTGGGGACAGATACGCAGTATTTT CASSRKTGLGTDTQYF
. TRBJ2-7 many TRBV4-1 TGCGCCAGCAGCCAGGCTAATACCTACGAGCAGTACTTC CASSQANTYEQYF
TRBD1 TRBJ2-7 many TRBV13 TGTGCCAGCAGCTTAGGGGGACAGGGGATCTCCTACGAGCAGTACTTC CASSLGGQGISYEQYF
. TRBJ1-6 few TRBV20-1 TGCAGTGCTACCGACACTAGCTCCTATAATTCACCCCTCCACTTT CSATDTSSYNSPLHF
TRBD2 TRBJ2-7 . TRBV3-1 TGTGCCAGCAGCCACTATAGCGGGAGCTCCTACGAGCAGTACTTC CASSHYSGSSYEQYF
TRBD1 TRBJ2-7 . TRBV20-1 TGCAGTGCTAGTTCTACGGACAGGGGATCCTACGAGCAGTACTTC CSASSTDRGSYEQYF
. TRBJ2-7 many TRBV4-1 TGCGCCAGCAGCCGCTTGCCCGAGGACGAGCAGTACTTC CASSRLPEDEQYF
TRBD2 TRBJ2-1 few TRBV12-3/TRBV12-4 TGTGCCAGCAGTTATTATAGCGGGGGCTACAATGAGCAGTTCTTC CASSYYSGGYNEQFF